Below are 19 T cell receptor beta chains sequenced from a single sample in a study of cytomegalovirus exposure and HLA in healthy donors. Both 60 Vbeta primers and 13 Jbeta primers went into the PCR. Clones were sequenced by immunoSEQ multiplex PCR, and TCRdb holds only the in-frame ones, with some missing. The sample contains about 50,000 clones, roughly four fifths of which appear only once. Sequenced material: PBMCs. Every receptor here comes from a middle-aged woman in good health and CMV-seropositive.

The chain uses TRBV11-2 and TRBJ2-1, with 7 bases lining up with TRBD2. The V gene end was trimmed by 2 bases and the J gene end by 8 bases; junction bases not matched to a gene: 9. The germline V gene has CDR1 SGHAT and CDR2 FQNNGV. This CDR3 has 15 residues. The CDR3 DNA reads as TGTGCCAGCAGCTTACATGGCGAGACTAGCCATGAGCAGTTCTTC. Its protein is CASSLHGETSHEQFF.

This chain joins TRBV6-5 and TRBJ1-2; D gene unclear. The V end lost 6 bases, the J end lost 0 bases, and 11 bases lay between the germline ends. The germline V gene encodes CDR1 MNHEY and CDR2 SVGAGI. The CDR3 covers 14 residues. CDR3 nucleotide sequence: TGTGCCAGCAGAGAGCTTTCGGCTAACTATGGCTACACCTTC. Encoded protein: CASRELSANYGYTF.

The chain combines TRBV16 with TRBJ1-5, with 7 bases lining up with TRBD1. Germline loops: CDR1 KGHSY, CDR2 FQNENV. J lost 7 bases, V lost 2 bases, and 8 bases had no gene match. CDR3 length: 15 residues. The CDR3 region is CASSQEQGTSQPQHF. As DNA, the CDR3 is TGTGCCAGCAGCCAAGAACAGGGGACGTCACAGCCCCAGCATTTT.

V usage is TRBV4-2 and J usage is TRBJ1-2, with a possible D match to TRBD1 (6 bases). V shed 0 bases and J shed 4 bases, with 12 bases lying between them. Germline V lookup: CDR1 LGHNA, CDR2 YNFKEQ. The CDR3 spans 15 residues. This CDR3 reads CASSQDTQGTYGYTF. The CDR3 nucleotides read TGTGCCAGCAGCCAAGACACTCAGGGGACCTATGGCTACACCTTC.

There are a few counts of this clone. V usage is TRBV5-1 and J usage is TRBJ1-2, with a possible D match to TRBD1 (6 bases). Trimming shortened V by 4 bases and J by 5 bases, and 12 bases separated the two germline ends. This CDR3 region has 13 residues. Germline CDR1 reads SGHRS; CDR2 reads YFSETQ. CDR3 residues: CASSPQGGYGYTF. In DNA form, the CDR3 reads TGCGCCAGCAGCCCACAGGGTGGGTATGGCTACACCTTC.

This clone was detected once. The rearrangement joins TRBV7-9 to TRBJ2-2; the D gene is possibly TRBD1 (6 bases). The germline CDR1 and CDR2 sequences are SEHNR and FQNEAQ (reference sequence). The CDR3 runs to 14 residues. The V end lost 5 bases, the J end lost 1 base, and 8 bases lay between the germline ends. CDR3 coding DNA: TGTGCCAGCAGCCCGGACAGGAACACCGGGGAGCTGTTTTTT. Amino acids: CASSPDRNTGELFF. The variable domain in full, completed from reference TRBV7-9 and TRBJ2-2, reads DTGVSQNPRHKITKRGQNVTFRCDPISEHNRLYWYRQTLGQGPEFLTYFQNEAQLEKSRLLSDRFSAERPKGSFSTLEIQRTEQGDSAMYLCASSPDRNTGELFFGEGSRLTVL.

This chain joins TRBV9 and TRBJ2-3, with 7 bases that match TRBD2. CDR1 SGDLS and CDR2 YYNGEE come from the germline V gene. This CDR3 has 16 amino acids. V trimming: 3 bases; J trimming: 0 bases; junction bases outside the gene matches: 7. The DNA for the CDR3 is TGTGCCAGCAGCGCGCGAAGCGGGAAGAGCACAGATACGCAGTATTTT. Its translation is CASSARSGKSTDTQYF. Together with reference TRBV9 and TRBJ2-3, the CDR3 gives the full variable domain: DSGVTQTPKHLITATGQRVTLRCSPRSGDLSVYWYQQSLDQGLQFLIQYYNGEERAKGNILERFSAQQFPDLHSELNLSSLELGDSALYFCASSARSGKSTDTQYFGPGTRLTVL.

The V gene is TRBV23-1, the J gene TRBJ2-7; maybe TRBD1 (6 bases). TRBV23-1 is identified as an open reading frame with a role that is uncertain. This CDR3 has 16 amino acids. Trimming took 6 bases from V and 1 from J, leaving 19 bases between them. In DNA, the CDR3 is TGCGCCAGCAGCCCTCCCGGACAGCACGGGTCCTACGAGCAGTACTTC. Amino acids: CASSPPGQHGSYEQYF.

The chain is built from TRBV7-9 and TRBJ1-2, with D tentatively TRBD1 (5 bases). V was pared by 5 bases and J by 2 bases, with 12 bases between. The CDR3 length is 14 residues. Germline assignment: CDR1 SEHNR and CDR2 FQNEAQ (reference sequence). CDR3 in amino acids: CASSPRGGNYGYTF. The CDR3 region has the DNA TGTGCCAGCAGCCCCCGGGGGGGAAACTATGGCTACACCTTC.

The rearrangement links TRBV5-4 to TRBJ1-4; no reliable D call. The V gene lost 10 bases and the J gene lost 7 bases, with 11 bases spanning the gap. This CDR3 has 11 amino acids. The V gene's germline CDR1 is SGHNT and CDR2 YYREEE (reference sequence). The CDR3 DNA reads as TGTGCCGGACGGGAGAGTGAAAAACTGTTTTTT. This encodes CAGRESEKLFF. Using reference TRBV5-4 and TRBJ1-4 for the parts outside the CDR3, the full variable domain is ETGVTQSPTHLIKTRGQQVTLRCSSQSGHNTVSWYQQALGQGPQFIFQYYREEENGRGNFPPRFSGLQFPNYSSELNVNALELDDSALYLCAGRESEKLFFGSGTQLSVL.

CDR3 DNA sequence: TGTGCCAGCAGGCTGGGGGGGGACGGCACTGAAGCTTTCTTT. This translates into CASRLGGDGTEAFF. The genes are TRBV18 and TRBJ1-1, with a tentative D call TRBD1 (5 bases). CDR3 length: 14 amino acids. Germline loops: CDR1 KGHSH, CDR2 LQKENI. V lost 8 bases, J lost 4 bases, and 17 bases lay in between.

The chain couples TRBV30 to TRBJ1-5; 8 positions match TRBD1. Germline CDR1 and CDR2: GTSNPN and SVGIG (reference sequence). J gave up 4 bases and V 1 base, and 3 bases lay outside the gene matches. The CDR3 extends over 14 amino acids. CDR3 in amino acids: CAWSARQGNQPQHF. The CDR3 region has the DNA TGTGCCTGGAGTGCCCGACAGGGGAATCAGCCCCAGCATTTT.

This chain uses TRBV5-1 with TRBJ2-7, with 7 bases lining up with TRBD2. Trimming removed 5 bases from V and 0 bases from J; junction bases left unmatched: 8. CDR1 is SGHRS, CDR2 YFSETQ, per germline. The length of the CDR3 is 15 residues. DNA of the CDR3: TGCGCCAGCAGATATTTGCGGGAGAGCTCCTACGAGCAGTACTTC. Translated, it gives CASRYLRESSYEQYF. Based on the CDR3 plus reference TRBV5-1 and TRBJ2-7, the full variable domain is KAGVTQTPRYLIKTRGQQVTLSCSPISGHRSVSWYQQTPGQGLQFLFEYFSETQRNKGNFPGRFSGRQFSNSRSEMNVSTLELGDSALYLCASRYLRESSYEQYFGPGTRLTVT.

The CDR3 region has the DNA TGTGCCTGGAGATCTGGGGAGGGAGACTCTGGCTACACCTTC. Protein: CAWRSGEGDSGYTF. The chain carries TRBV30 and TRBJ1-2; D remains ambiguous. The CDR3 extends over 14 amino acids. V was cut by 3 bases and J by 7 bases, with 18 bases left in between. Looked up from germline, CDR1 is GTSNPN and CDR2 is SVGIG (reference sequence).

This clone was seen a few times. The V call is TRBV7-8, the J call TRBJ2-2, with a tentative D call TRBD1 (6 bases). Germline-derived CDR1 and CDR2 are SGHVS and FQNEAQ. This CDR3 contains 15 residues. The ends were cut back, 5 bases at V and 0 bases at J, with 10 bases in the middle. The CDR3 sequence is CASSLQGTNTGELFF. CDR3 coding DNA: TGTGCCAGCAGCCTCCAGGGGACGAACACCGGGGAGCTGTTTTTT.

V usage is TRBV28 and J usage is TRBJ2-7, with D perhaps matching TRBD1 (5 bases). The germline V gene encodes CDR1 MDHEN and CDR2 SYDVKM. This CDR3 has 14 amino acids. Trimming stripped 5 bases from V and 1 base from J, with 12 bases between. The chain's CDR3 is CASSTLDTSYEQYF. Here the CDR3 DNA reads TGTGCCAGCAGTACATTGGACACTTCCTACGAGCAGTACTTC.

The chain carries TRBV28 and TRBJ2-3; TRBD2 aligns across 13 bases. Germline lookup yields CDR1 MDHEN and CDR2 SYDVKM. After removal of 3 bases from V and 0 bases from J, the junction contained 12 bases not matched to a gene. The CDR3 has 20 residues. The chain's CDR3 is CASSLAGGTSGELSTDTQYF. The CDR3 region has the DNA TGTGCCAGCAGTTTGGCTGGGGGGACTAGCGGGGAACTAAGCACAGATACGCAGTATTTT. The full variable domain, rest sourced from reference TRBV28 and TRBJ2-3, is DVKVTQSSRYLVKRTGEKVFLECVQDMDHENMFWYRQDPGLGLRLIYFSYDVKMKEKGDIPEGYSVSREKKERFSLILESASTNQTSMYLCASSLAGGTSGELSTDTQYFGPGTRLTVL.

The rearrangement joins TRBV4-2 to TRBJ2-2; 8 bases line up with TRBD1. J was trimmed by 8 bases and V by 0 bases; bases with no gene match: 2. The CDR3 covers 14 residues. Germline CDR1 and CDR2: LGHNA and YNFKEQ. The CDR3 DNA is TGTGCCAGCAGCCAAGATCAGGGGGCTGGGGAGCTGTTTTTT. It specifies CASSQDQGAGELFF.

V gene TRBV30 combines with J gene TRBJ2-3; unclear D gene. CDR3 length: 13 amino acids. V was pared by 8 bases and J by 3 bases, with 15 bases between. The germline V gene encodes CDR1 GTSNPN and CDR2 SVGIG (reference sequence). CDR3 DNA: TGTGCCGCAAGAGGCCCTGCGACAGATACGCAGTATTTT. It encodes CAARGPATDTQYF. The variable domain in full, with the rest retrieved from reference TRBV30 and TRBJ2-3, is SQTIHQWPATLVQPVGSPLSLECTVEGTSNPNLYWYRQAAGRGLQLLFYSVGIGQISSEVPQNLSASRPQDRQFILSSKKLLLSDSGFYLCAARGPATDTQYFGPGTRLTVL.